The 14 T cell receptor beta chains below all came from one sample that was sequenced in a study of T cells in Graves' hyperthyroidism and ophthalmopathy. RNA transcripts gave rise to amplified TCR beta CDR3 regions. HTBI primers were used for first-round RT-PCR of the TCR CDR3. TCRdb re-called the multiplex PCR reads with MiXCR, one entry per CDR3 protein. The table shows 330,000 or so distinct CDR3 sequences, with 15% to 20% occurring only once. Sequencing was carried out using blood. All receptors come from a man aged 50-59 years with Graves' ophthalmopathy.

The rearrangement joins TRBV7-2 to TRBJ2-4; D remains ambiguous. V gave up 3 bases and J gave up 0 bases, with 9 bases separating them. The CDR3 extends over 15 amino acids. CDR1 is SGHTA and CDR2 is FQGNSA in the germline V gene. The CDR3 loop is CASSLGRLAKNIQYF. The CDR3 bases are TGTGCCAGCAGCTTGGGCAGATTAGCCAAAAACATTCAGTACTTC. The entire variable domain, with the rest obtained from reference TRBV7-2 and TRBJ2-4, is as follows: GAGVSQSPSNKVTEKGKDVELRCDPISGHTALYWYRQSLGQGLEFLIYFQGNSAPDKSGLPSDRFSAERTGGSVSTLTIQRTQQEDSAVYLCASSLGRLAKNIQYFGAGTRLSVL.

In DNA, the CDR3 is TGTGCCAGCAGCCGGGGACTAGCGGGAGGGCGCACCGGGGAGCTGTTTTTT. The encoded protein is CASSRGLAGGRTGELFF. The V call is TRBV3-1, the J call TRBJ2-2; TRBD2 aligns across 16 bases. V was pared by 4 bases and J by 4 bases, with 3 bases of the junction left unmatched. The length of the CDR3 is 17 residues. Germline CDR1 LGHDT, CDR2 YNNKEL (reference sequence).

There are many counts of this clonotype. The chain combines TRBV4-1 with TRBJ1-2; a possible D gene is TRBD1 (5 bases). There are 13 residues in the CDR3. V lost 5 bases and J 5 bases, leaving 12 bases between the germline ends. Germline V CDR1 and CDR2: MGHRA, YSYEKL. Written as DNA, the CDR3 is TGCGCCAGCAGCTATGACAGCACATATGGCTACACCTTC. Residues: CASSYDSTYGYTF.

There are many counts of this clonotype. The chain has TRBV5-1 and TRBJ2-7; tentative D call: TRBD2 (6 bases). Trimming removed 7 bases at V and 1 base at J, with 18 bases between. This CDR3 contains 15 residues. CDR1 is SGHRS and CDR2 is YFSETQ in the germline V gene. The CDR3 is CASQEGTRASYEQYF. CDR3 nucleotide sequence: TGCGCCAGCCAGGAGGGTACGCGGGCATCCTACGAGCAGTACTTC. The variable domain in full, completed from reference TRBV5-1 and TRBJ2-7, reads KAGVTQTPRYLIKTRGQQVTLSCSPISGHRSVSWYQQTPGQGLQFLFEYFSETQRNKGNFPGRFSGRQFSNSRSEMNVSTLELGDSALYLCASQEGTRASYEQYFGPGTRLTVT.

At least ten counts were recorded for this clonotype. V usage is TRBV28 and J usage is TRBJ2-1, with 13 bases that match TRBD2. CDR1 is MDHEN and CDR2 is SYDVKM in the germline V gene. The trim removed 6 bases at V and 5 bases at J, leaving 13 bases unmatched. The CDR3 is 18 amino acids. CDR3 in amino acids: CASRPRGRTSGSHNEQFF. CDR3 sequence (DNA): TGTGCCAGCAGACCTAGGGGTAGGACTAGCGGGAGTCACAATGAGCAGTTCTTC.

Many counts were recorded for this clonotype. The rearrangement uses TRBV11-2 and TRBJ1-2, with a weak D call TRBD1 (5 bases). Trimming stripped 1 base from V and 3 bases from J, with 18 bases between. The CDR3 length is 17 residues. Germline-derived CDR1 and CDR2 are SGHAT and FQNNGV. CDR3 bases: TGTGCCAGCAGCTTAGGGATCAGGGTTGATAACGACTATGGCTACACCTTC. Translation gives CASSLGIRVDNDYGYTF.

This clonotype was recorded at least ten times. The rearrangement uses TRBV28 and TRBJ2-3; perhaps TRBD2 as D (5 bases). V lost 8 bases and J 0 bases, leaving 15 bases between the germline ends. The germline gives CDR1 MDHEN, CDR2 SYDVKM. The CDR3 runs 15 residues. This CDR3 is CASANGDTSTDTQYF. The CDR3 DNA is TGTGCCAGCGCAAACGGGGATACTAGCACAGATACGCAGTATTTT.

V gene TRBV29-1 combines with J gene TRBJ2-1; D remains ambiguous. CDR1 and CDR2 from the germline V gene are SQVTM and ANQGSEA. Trimming removed 4 bases from V and 4 bases from J, with 11 bases in between. The CDR3 totals 13 residues. This chain's CDR3 is CSVGRRKYNEQFF. CDR3 coding DNA: TGCAGCGTTGGTCGACGGAAGTACAATGAGCAGTTCTTC.

V is TRBV27 and J is TRBJ2-7; TRBD2 aligns across 8 bases. Germline CDR1 and CDR2: MNHEY and SMNVEV (reference sequence). With V trimmed by 5 bases and J by 2 bases, 5 bases remained unmatched. CDR3 length: 14 amino acids. The CDR3 DNA reads TGTGCCAGCAGTCCGGGGACTAGGACCTACGAGCAGTACTTC. Protein sequence: CASSPGTRTYEQYF.

The chain links TRBV10-3 to TRBJ2-7; D gene unclear. Germline lookup yields CDR1 ENHRY and CDR2 SYGVKD. The CDR3 extends over 16 amino acids. Trimming pared 0 bases from V and 5 bases from J, leaving 17 bases between. The CDR3 sequence: CAISESQWGAGNEQYF. DNA for the CDR3: TGTGCCATCAGTGAGTCCCAGTGGGGTGCTGGGAACGAGCAGTACTTC.

This clonotype was seen at least ten times. V and J are TRBV28 and TRBJ1-1, with 9 nucleotides matching TRBD1. Germline V gene data show CDR1 as MDHEN and CDR2 as SYDVKM. This CDR3 comprises 16 residues. The J segment lost 3 bases and the V segment lost 5 bases, leaving 10 bases of the junction unmatched. CDR3 residues: CASSPRQGELDTEAFF. The CDR3 nucleotides read TGTGCCAGCAGTCCCAGACAGGGGGAATTGGACACTGAAGCTTTCTTT.

In nucleotides, the CDR3 is TGTGCCAGTAGTATAGTGGGACTTTCGTCCTACGAGCAGTACTTC. This encodes CASSIVGLSSYEQYF. The chain links TRBV19 to TRBJ2-7; tentative D call: TRBD2 (6 bases). The V gene lost 1 base and the J gene lost 1 base, with 11 bases spanning the gap. The CDR3 has 15 residues. Germline V lookup: CDR1 LNHDA, CDR2 SQIVND (reference sequence).

This clonotype was counted only a few times. This rearrangement joins TRBV25-1 to TRBJ2-5, with 7 bases identical to TRBD1. The CDR3 contains 18 residues. V gave up 1 base and J gave up 3 bases; unmatched junction bases: 14. The V gene's germline CDR1 is MGHDK and CDR2 SYGVNS. CDR3 DNA: TGTGCCAGCAGTGAATTATCTTTCGATACAGGGGTAAAAGAGACCCAGTACTTC. It translates to CASSELSFDTGVKETQYF.

About this clonotype: This clone may be a read error of a much larger clone one base away. V gene TRBV28 combines with J gene TRBJ2-7; D tentatively reads TRBD1 or TRBD2 (5 bases each). The CDR3 consists of 15 residues. Germline V gene lookup returns CDR1 MDHEN and CDR2 SYDVKM. V lost 6 bases, J lost 0 bases, and 15 bases lay in between. In DNA form, the CDR3 reads TGTGCCAGCAGCATACTGGGACGGAGCTCCTACGAGCAGTACTTC. Translation: CASSILGRSSYEQYF.